This TCR beta chain stems from a study of regulatory T cells in long-lasting Graves disease. Regarding this clonotype: Its antigen is currently unknown.

For TCR beta, libraries came from iRepertoire HTBI primers and Arm-PCR of CDR3 regions. Using its own MiXCR run on the multiplex PCR reads, TCRdb lists one record per CDR3 protein. The profile shows a few hundred thousand distinct CDR3 sequences, approximately 15% of them singletons. Trimming took off 1 base at V and 2 bases at J, with 12 bases between the two ends. CDR1 is LNHNV and CDR2 is YYDKDF in the germline V gene (reference sequence). The CDR3 covers 15 residues. Overall study findings and caveats: Persistent disease samples used TRBV28, TRBJ1-2 and TRBJ2-5 preferentially.

The time point was: newly diagnosed GD, antithyroid drugs for less than 3 months. PBMCs provided the RNA from which the TCR library was made. The sample also formed part of further work on T cells in Graves' hyperthyroidism and ophthalmopathy. That source adds: Patients were excluded because of uncontrolled infection, other autoimmune disease, pregnancy or lactation. The study based diagnoses on clinical symptoms, serum thyroxine and TRAb, thyroid ultrasound and orbital computed tomography. The authors' 13 V-J model separated ophthalmopathy from stable hyperthyroidism.

This chain links TRBV15 with TRBJ2-7; D possibly corresponds to TRBD2 (6 bases). The starting material was peripheral blood mononuclear cells (PBMCs), obtained at new diagnosis, from a patient treated with antithyroid drugs. This sequence originates from a young man with Graves disease. The CDR3 DNA reads as TGTGCCACCAGCAGAGTCCGGACTATCACCTACGAGCAGTACTTC. It is translated as CATSRVRTITYEQYF.